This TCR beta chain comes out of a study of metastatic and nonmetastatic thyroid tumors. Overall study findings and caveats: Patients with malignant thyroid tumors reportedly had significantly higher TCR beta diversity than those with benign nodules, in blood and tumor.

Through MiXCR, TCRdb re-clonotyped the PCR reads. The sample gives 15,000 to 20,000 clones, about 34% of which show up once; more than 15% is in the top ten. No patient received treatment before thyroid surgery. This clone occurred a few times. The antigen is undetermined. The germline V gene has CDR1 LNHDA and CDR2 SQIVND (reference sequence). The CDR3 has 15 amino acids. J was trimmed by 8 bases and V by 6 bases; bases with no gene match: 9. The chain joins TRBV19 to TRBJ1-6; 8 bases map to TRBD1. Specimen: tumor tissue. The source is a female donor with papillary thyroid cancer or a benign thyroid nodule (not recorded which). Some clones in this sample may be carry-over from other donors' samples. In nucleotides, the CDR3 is TGTGCCAGTAGGACAGGGGTTATCGGAGATTCACCCCTCCACTTT. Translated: CASRTGVIGDSPLHF.